The 18 T cell receptor beta chains listed next were all sequenced from one sample in a study of blood T cells in healthy people across ages. The second PCR ran about 6 to 11 cycles with a sample-barcoded 5' primer and J-beta primers. TCRdb itself ran the 5' RACE reads through MiXCR, one entry per CDR3 protein. The sample includes 700,000 to 900,000 distinct CDR3 sequences, approximately 24% of them seen just once. Separately, the same data were catalogued under a study of T cells of mothers and their children.

The sequenced sample was blood. The receptors stem from a boy between 5 and 17 years old in good health.

This clonotype turned up a few times. In DNA, the CDR3 is TGCAGTGCCCCGGGCGGGGCTAGCACAGATACGCAGTATTTT. Translated: CSAPGGASTDTQYF. V and J are TRBV20-1 and TRBJ2-3; possibly TRBD2 for D (6 bases). This CDR3 has 14 amino acids. CDR1 and CDR2 from the germline V gene are DFQATT and SNEGSKA (reference sequence). V was shortened by 6 bases and J by 0 bases, with 13 bases between the two germline ends.

The gene calls are TRBV3-1 and TRBJ2-7, with D uncertain. V gave up 1 base and J gave up 0 bases, with 10 bases separating them. Germline V gene data show CDR1 as LGHDT and CDR2 as YNNKEL (reference sequence). This CDR3 has 15 residues. CDR3 in DNA: TGTGCCAGCAGCCAAGGAGTGCCAGACTCCTACGAGCAGTACTTC. Translated: CASSQGVPDSYEQYF.

Here the CDR3 reads CASSLSFRDSYEQYF. CDR3 nucleotide sequence: TGTGCCAGCAGTTTATCATTTAGGGACAGCTACGAGCAGTACTTC. This sequence joins TRBV12-3 or TRBV12-4 and TRBJ2-7; 7 bases align to TRBD1. Trimming removed 2 bases from V and 3 bases from J; junction bases left unmatched: 7. CDR3 size: 15 residues.

This chain connects TRBV12-3 or TRBV12-4 to TRBJ1-3, with D possibly TRBD1 on 6 matching bases. The CDR3 runs to 15 residues. V was cut by 6 bases and J by 0 bases, with 12 bases left in between. This CDR3 is CASRYDRTSGNTIYF. DNA for the CDR3: TGTGCCAGCAGGTACGACAGGACCTCTGGAAACACCATATATTTT.

This clonotype occurred a few times. V is TRBV27 and J is TRBJ2-1; no firm D call. Looked up from germline, CDR1 is MNHEY and CDR2 is SMNVEV (reference sequence). This CDR3 spans 14 amino acids. V dropped 5 bases and J dropped 0 bases, with 8 bases sitting between them. CDR3 sequence: CASSPWTSYNEQFF. In DNA, the CDR3 is TGTGCCAGCAGTCCATGGACCTCCTACAATGAGCAGTTCTTC.

This clonotype was recorded a few times. J is TRBJ1-5 and V is TRBV5-5; 9 nucleotides match TRBD1. Germline assignment: CDR1 SGHKS and CDR2 YYEKEE (reference sequence). Germline trimming cut 4 bases from V and 4 bases from J; bases unmatched to any gene: 6. The CDR3 sequence is 15 residues long. The CDR3: CASSPGQGTNQPQHF. The CDR3, as DNA: TGTGCCAGCAGCCCAGGACAGGGGACGAATCAGCCCCAGCATTTT.

This clonotype was counted only a few times. The genes are TRBV5-1 and TRBJ1-4; TRBD1 aligns across 9 bases. Germline CDR1 SGHRS, CDR2 YFSETQ. Trimming at V came to 4 bases and at J to 2 bases, leaving 6 bases not matched to a gene. This CDR3 contains 16 residues. CDR3 coding DNA: TGCGCCAGCAGCCTGGACAGGGGATCGACTAATGAAAAACTGTTTTTT. This codes for CASSLDRGSTNEKLFF.

This clonotype has only a few counts. This chain links TRBV20-1 with TRBJ2-5; D is unclear. The CDR3 totals 12 residues. Per germline, CDR1 DFQATT and CDR2 SNEGSKA (reference sequence). Trimming took 4 bases from V and 11 from J, leaving 17 bases between them. CDR3 protein: CSAIWSPKEQYF. CDR3 bases: TGCAGTGCTATCTGGAGCCCGAAGGAGCAGTACTTC.

This clonotype was picked up a small number of times. The chain is built from TRBV5-5 and TRBJ1-4, with 7 bases fitting TRBD1. From germline, CDR1 is SGHKS and CDR2 YYEKEE (reference sequence). The CDR3 has 15 residues. V trimming: 7 bases; J trimming: 1 base; junction bases outside the gene matches: 7. The CDR3 DNA reads TGTGCCAGCTCACCCGGGACAGTAACTAATGAAAAACTGTTTTTT. Translation gives CASSPGTVTNEKLFF. Complete variable domain (other parts from reference TRBV5-5 and TRBJ1-4): DAGVTQSPTHLIKTRGQQVTLRCSPISGHKSVSWYQQVLGQGPQFIFQYYEKEERGRGNFPDRFSARQFPNYSSELNVNALLLGDSALYLCASSPGTVTNEKLFFGSGTQLSVL.

This clonotype was counted many times. This sequence joins TRBV28 and TRBJ2-1; TRBD2 might be the D (7 bases). Germline V gene sequence: CDR1 MDHEN, CDR2 SYDVKM. V gave up 4 bases and J gave up 0 bases, with 16 bases separating them. The CDR3 runs to 17 residues. CDR3: CASSYPLRGPSYNEQFF. The DNA of the CDR3 is TGTGCCAGCAGTTATCCCTTGCGGGGGCCCTCCTACAATGAGCAGTTCTTC.

This rearrangement joins TRBV20-1 to TRBJ2-5, with 9 positions matching TRBD2. The J call may be faulty, since TRBJ2-7 better matches the DNA end. The CDR3 spans 15 residues. Germline CDR1 is DFQATT and CDR2 is SNEGSKA (reference sequence). The CDR3 loop reads CSATPTSGPTYEQYF. CDR3 nucleotide sequence: TGCAGTGCCACTCCTACTAGCGGGCCCACCTACGAGCAGTACTTC.

As for this clonotype: The CDR3 does not end in the conserved phenylalanine or tryptophan, so this is likely a read error. This sequence joins TRBV5-6 and TRBJ2-5; TRBD1 aligns across 10 bases. The last part of the DNA fits TRBJ2-1 better; the J call may be wrong. In germline, CDR1 is SGHDT, CDR2 YYEEEE. This CDR3 region has 15 residues. CDR3 in amino acids: CASSARDRGPNEQFL. Here the CDR3 DNA reads TGTGCCAGCAGCGCCCGGGACAGGGGCCCCAATGAGCAGTTCCTC.

The rearrangement joins TRBV5-1 to TRBJ2-3; TRBD2 agrees at 11 bases. Germline V CDR1 and CDR2: SGHRS, YFSETQ. The CDR3 totals 16 residues. V lost 4 bases, J lost 3 bases, and 7 bases stayed unmatched. The CDR3 loop reads CASSPLTSGDTDTQYF. The CDR3 DNA reads as TGCGCCAGCAGCCCCCTGACTAGCGGGGATACAGATACGCAGTATTTT. Together with reference TRBV5-1 and TRBJ2-3, the CDR3 gives the full variable domain: KAGVTQTPRYLIKTRGQQVTLSCSPISGHRSVSWYQQTPGQGLQFLFEYFSETQRNKGNFPGRFSGRQFSNSRSEMNVSTLELGDSALYLCASSPLTSGDTDTQYFGPGTRLTVL.

The rearrangement joins TRBV9 to TRBJ2-3; 7 nucleotides agree with TRBD1. The J segment lost 0 bases and the V segment lost 0 bases, leaving 4 bases of the junction unmatched. In germline, CDR1 is SGDLS, CDR2 YYNGEE. The CDR3 runs to 16 residues. In nucleotides, the CDR3 is TGTGCCAGCAGCGTAGCCCCGGGACAGAGCACAGATACGCAGTATTTT. This encodes CASSVAPGQSTDTQYF.

This clonotype was seen only a few times. The rearrangement links TRBV6-1 to TRBJ2-1; 7 bases line up with TRBD2. J was trimmed by 1 base and V by 1 base; bases with no gene match: 4. CDR3 length: 16 residues. From germline, CDR1 is MNHNS and CDR2 SASEGT. CDR3 sequence: CASSEVGGISYNEQFF. The CDR3 DNA sequence: TGTGCCAGCAGTGAAGTGGGAGGGATTTCCTACAATGAGCAGTTCTTC.

This rearrangement joins TRBV6-2 or TRBV6-3 to TRBJ2-3; tentative D call: TRBD1 (5 bases). The CDR3 extends over 13 amino acids. V was cut by 6 bases and J by 5 bases, with 12 bases left in between. Germline CDR1 MNHEY, CDR2 SVGEGT. The CDR3 DNA follows: TGTGCCAGCAGGGCAGGGTCTTTAGATACGCAGTATTTT. Translation gives CASRAGSLDTQYF.

The rearrangement uses TRBV11-2 and TRBJ1-6; 8 bases agree with TRBD1. Germline V CDR1 and CDR2: SGHAT, FQNNGV. Unmatched junction bases numbered 16, after V lost 5 bases and J lost 10 bases. The CDR3 runs to 17 residues. CDR3 region: CASSPINYRGAGSPLHF. The CDR3 DNA reads TGTGCCAGCAGCCCAATTAATTACAGGGGGGCAGGGTCACCCCTCCACTTT.

This sequence joins TRBV3-1 and TRBJ1-1; D ambiguous. The V and J ends lost 0 bases and 3 bases respectively, with 11 bases between them. The germline V gene encodes CDR1 LGHDT and CDR2 YNNKEL (reference sequence). This CDR3 has 15 residues. The CDR3: CASSQDLTLYTEAFF. The CDR3 bases are TGTGCCAGCAGCCAAGACTTAACGCTGTACACTGAAGCTTTCTTT.